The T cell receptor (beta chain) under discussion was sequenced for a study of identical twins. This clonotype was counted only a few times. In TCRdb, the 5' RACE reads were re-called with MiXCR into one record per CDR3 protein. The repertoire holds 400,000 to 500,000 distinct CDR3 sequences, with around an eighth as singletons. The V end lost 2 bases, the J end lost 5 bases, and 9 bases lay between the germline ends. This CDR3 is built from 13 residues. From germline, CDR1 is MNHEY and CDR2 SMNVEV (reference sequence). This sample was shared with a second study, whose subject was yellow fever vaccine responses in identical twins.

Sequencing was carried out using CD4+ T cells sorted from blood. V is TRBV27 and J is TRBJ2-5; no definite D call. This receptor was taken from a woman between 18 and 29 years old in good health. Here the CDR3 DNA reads TGTGCCAGCAGTTTAAGTACTCATGAGACCCAGTACTTC. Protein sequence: CASSLSTHETQYF.